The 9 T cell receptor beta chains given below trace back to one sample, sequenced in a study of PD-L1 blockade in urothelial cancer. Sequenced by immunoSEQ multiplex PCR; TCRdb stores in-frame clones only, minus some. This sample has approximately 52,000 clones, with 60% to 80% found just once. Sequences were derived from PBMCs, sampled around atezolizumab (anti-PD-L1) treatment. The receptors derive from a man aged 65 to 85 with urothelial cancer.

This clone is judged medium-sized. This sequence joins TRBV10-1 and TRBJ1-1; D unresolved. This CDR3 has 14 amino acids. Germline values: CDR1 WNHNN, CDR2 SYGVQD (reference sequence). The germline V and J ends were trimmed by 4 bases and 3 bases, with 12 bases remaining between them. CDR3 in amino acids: CASSGSQRDTEAFF. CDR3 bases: TGCGCCAGCAGTGGGAGTCAGAGGGACACTGAAGCTTTCTTT.

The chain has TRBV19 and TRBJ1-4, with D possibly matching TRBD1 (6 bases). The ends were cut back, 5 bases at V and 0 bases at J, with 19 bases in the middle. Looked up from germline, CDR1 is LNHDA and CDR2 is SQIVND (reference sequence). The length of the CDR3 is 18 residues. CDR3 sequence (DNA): TGTGCCAGTAGTCGCGCCCAGACAGGCTTTGCAACTAATGAAAAACTGTTTTTT. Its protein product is CASSRAQTGFATNEKLFF. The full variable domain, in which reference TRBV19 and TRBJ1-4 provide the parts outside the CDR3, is DGGITQSPKYLFRKEGQNVTLSCEQNLNHDAMYWYRQDPGQGLRLIYYSQIVNDFQKGDIAEGYSVSREKKESFPLTVTSAQKNPTAFYLCASSRAQTGFATNEKLFFGSGTQLSVL.

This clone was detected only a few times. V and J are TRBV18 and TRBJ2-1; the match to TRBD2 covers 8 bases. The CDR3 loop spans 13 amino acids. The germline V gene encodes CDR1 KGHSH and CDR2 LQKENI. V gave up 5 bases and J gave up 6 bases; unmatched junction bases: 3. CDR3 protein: CASSGLAGNEQFF. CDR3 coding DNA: TGTGCCAGCTCAGGACTAGCAGGCAATGAGCAGTTCTTC.

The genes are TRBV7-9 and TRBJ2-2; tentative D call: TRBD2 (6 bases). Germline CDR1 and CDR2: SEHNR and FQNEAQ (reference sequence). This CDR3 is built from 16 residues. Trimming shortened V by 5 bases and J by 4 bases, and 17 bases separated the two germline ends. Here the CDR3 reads CASSPMGGRGTGELFF. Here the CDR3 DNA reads TGTGCCAGCAGCCCTATGGGGGGACGGGGCACCGGGGAGCTGTTTTTT.

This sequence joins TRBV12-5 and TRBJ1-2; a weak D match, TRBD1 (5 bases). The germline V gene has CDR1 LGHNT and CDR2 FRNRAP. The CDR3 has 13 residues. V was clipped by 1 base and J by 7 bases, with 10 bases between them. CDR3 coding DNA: TGTGCTAGTGGTTTGGAGGGGCGCGGTGGCTACACCTTC. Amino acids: CASGLEGRGGYTF.

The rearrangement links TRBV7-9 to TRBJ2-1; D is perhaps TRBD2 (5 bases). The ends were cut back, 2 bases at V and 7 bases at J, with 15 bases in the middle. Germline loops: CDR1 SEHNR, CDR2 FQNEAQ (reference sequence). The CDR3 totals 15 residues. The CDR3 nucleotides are TGTGCCAGCAGCTTAAATACTAGGGAAAAGAATGAGCAGTTCTTC. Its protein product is CASSLNTREKNEQFF.

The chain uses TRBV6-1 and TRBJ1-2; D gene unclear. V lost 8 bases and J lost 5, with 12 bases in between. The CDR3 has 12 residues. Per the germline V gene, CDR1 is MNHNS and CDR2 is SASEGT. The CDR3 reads CASAALDYGYTF. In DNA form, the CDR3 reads TGTGCCAGCGCTGCGCTAGATTATGGCTACACCTTC.

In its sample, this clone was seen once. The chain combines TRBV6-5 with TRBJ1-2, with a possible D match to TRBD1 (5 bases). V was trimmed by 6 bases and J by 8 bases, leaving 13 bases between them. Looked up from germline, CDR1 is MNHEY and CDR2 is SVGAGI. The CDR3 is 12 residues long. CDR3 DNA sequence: TGTGCCAGCAGACAAGGACGACAGGGCTACACCTTC. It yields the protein CASRQGRQGYTF.

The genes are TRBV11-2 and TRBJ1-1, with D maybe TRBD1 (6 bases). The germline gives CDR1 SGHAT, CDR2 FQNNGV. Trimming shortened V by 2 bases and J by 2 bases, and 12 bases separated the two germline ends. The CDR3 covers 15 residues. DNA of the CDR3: TGTGCCAGCAGCTTATCCGGGGACATAAACACTGAAGCTTTCTTT. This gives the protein CASSLSGDINTEAFF.